This is a list of T cell receptor beta chains from one sample in a study of CXCR3-negative and CXCR3-positive naive CD8 T cells. No DNA is given; TCRdb re-called the 5' RACE reads and lists each CDR3 protein once. The listing records fewer than 55,000 distinct CDR3 sequences. Sequenced input: naive CXCR3- CD8+ T cells from blood. All receptors come from a human donor in good health. Some clones in this sample may be carry-over from other donors' samples. The CDR3 runs from the conserved cysteine through the conserved F or W.

length | J | V | CDR3
15 | TRBJ2-1 | TRBV5-1 | CASSLGTGRGNEQFF
17 | TRBJ1-5 | TRBV23-1 | CASSQPGAAISNQPQHF
15 | TRBJ1-1 | TRBV19 | CASSQRGLGAAEAFF
16 | TRBJ1-2 | TRBV7-9 | CASSLREGDHNYGYTF
13 | TRBJ2-7 | TRBV4-2 | CASSPDPGDEQYF
13 | TRBJ2-7 | TRBV14 | CASSIYQGYEQYF
15 | TRBJ1-1 | TRBV4-1 | CASSHPGRSNIEAFF
14 | TRBJ1-1 | TRBV2 | CASRTDLGNTEAFF
13 | TRBJ2-4 | TRBV4-3 | CASSQEGGGGQYF
18 | TRBJ2-3 | TRBV7-3 | CASSRPGRARPLADTQYF
16 | TRBJ2-2 | TRBV24-1 | CATSDTTGLNTGELFF
15 | TRBJ2-1 | TRBV27 | CASSLYREPYNEQFF
11 | TRBJ1-2 | TRBV27 | CASRGTYGYTF
12 | TRBJ2-5 | TRBV28 | CASRNWGETQYF
14 | TRBJ2-7 | TRBV19 | CASSIPGQLYEQYF
14 | TRBJ1-4 | TRBV5-1 | CASSPGHKDEKLFF
18 | TRBJ2-3 | TRBV3-1 | CASSPPGTSGISTDTQYF